This T cell receptor beta chain is from a study of T-cell memory formation after mild COVID-19. TCRdb recomputed calls from the 5' RACE reads with MiXCR, one row per CDR3 protein. The sample lists roughly 89,000 distinct CDR3 sequences, 10% to 15% occurring once. This CDR3 region has 15 residues. Trimming removed 5 bases at V and 6 bases at J, with 17 bases between. CDR1 MNHNY and CDR2 SVGAGI come from the germline V gene (reference sequence). This clonotype was observed a few times. The antigen remains unidentified. Study-level findings and limits: Some clones that responded were present in memory (sampled pre-infection), which suggests cross-reactive memory joined.

The specimen was PBMCs or a T cell subset sorted from them (not recorded which). V gene TRBV6-6 combines with J gene TRBJ1-3; a weak D match, TRBD1 (6 bases). The origin of this receptor is an adult woman who had mild COVID-19 (a few samples of this study predate the infection). Cell type and time point are not known. The CDR3 spells CASSKAGAKENTIYF. The CDR3 region has the DNA TGTGCCAGCAGTAAGGCGGGGGCGAAAGAAAACACCATATATTTT.